One sample yielded the 8 T cell receptor beta chains listed below, sequenced in a study of blood T cell repertoires in COVID-19. The repertoire was sequenced with immunoSEQ multiplex PCR; TCRdb's copy has only in-frame clones and lacks some. The table lists a few hundred thousand clones, roughly nine tenths of them singletons. Sequencing was done on a sample of peripheral blood. The receptor source for this set is a woman aged 40-49 years who had recovered from COVID-19.

The chain couples TRBV10-1 to TRBJ2-7; 9 positions agree with TRBD1. Trimming removed 2 bases from V and 6 bases from J; junction bases left unmatched: 5. Germline CDR1 and CDR2: WNHNN and SYGVQD (reference sequence). There are 14 residues in the CDR3. CDR3 sequence reads: CASSEHGTGSEQYF. The DNA for the CDR3 is TGCGCCAGCAGTGAGCACGGGACAGGGTCCGAGCAGTACTTC.

V gene TRBV6-4 combines with J gene TRBJ2-3, with 9 bases aligning to TRBD1. This CDR3 is 13 amino acids long. Germline V lookup: CDR1 MRHNA, CDR2 SNTAGT. After removal of 5 bases from V and 7 bases from J, the junction contained 4 bases not matched to a gene. The CDR3 protein is CASSSGTGNTQYF. DNA for the CDR3: TGTGCCAGCAGTTCCGGGACAGGGAATACGCAGTATTTT.

The chain has TRBV27 and TRBJ2-2; 12 positions match TRBD2. This CDR3 contains 15 residues. The junction had 5 bases not matched to a gene; V was cut back by 6 bases and J by 6 bases. Germline V gene lookup returns CDR1 MNHEY and CDR2 SMNVEV (reference sequence). CDR3 sequence reads: CASSRTSGTSGELFF. The CDR3 region has the DNA TGTGCCAGCAGCCGGACTAGCGGGACATCCGGGGAGCTGTTTTTT.

This chain joins TRBV30 and TRBJ1-4; TRBD1 agrees at 8 bases. The CDR3 covers 13 residues. The V segment lost 1 base and the J segment 9 bases; nucleotides outside the gene matches: 4. In germline, CDR1 is GTSNPN, CDR2 SVGIG (reference sequence). Here the CDR3 reads CAWSGQGRKKLFF. CDR3 nucleotide sequence: TGTGCCTGGAGTGGACAGGGGAGGAAAAAACTGTTTTTT. The full variable domain, with the rest looked up from reference TRBV30 and TRBJ1-4, is SQTIHQWPATLVQPVGSPLSLECTVEGTSNPNLYWYRQAAGRGLQLLFYSVGIGQISSEVPQNLSASRPQDRQFILSSKKLLLSDSGFYLCAWSGQGRKKLFFGSGTQLSVL.

This sequence joins TRBV14 and TRBJ1-2; TRBD1 agrees at 8 bases. The CDR3 covers 15 residues. V lost 0 bases to trimming and J lost 7 bases; unmatched junction nucleotides: 7. Germline-derived CDR1 and CDR2 are SGHDN and FVKESK. The DNA of the CDR3 is TGTGCCAGCAGCCAAGATGAGGGACAGGTCGGTGGCTACACCTTC. This encodes CASSQDEGQVGGYTF.

This chain joins TRBV7-2 and TRBJ2-7, with D possibly TRBD2 on 5 matching bases. The germline V gene has CDR1 SGHTA and CDR2 FQGNSA. The CDR3 runs to 14 residues. Between the trimmed V and J ends, which lost 5 bases and 2 bases, there was a span of 13 bases. CDR3 region: CASSPDYPPYEQYF. DNA for the CDR3: TGTGCCAGCAGCCCAGACTATCCTCCCTACGAGCAGTACTTC.

The V call is TRBV7-6, the J call TRBJ2-1, with 10 positions matching TRBD2. CDR1 is SGHVS and CDR2 is FNYEAQ in the germline V gene. The CDR3 runs to 15 residues. V shed 5 bases, J shed 10 bases, and the junction held 11 bases outside the gene matches. The CDR3 region is CASSSTGLATTEQFF. In nucleotides, the CDR3 is TGTGCCAGCAGCAGCACGGGACTAGCGACCACGGAGCAGTTCTTC.

V and J are TRBV28 and TRBJ2-7; the D gene is possibly TRBD2 (5 bases). CDR3 length equals 13 residues. Germline V lookup: CDR1 MDHEN, CDR2 SYDVKM. V lost 8 bases and J lost 4, with 15 bases in between. The CDR3 DNA reads TGTGCCAGCCGGGAACTCTTGGCGTACGAGCAGTACTTC. This translates into CASRELLAYEQYF.